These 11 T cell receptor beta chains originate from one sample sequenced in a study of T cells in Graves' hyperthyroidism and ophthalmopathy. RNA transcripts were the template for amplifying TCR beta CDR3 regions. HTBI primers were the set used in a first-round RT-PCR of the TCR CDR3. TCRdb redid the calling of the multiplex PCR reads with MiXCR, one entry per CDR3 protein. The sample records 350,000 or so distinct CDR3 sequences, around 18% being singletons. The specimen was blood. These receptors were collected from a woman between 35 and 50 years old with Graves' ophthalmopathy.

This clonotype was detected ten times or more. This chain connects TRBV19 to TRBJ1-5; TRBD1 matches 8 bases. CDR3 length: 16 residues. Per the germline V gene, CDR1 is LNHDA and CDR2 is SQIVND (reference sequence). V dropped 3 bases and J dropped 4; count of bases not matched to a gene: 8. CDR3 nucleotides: TGTGCCAGTAGTATTTTCGGGACAGGCCCAAATCAGCCCCAGCATTTT. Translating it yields CASSIFGTGPNQPQHF.

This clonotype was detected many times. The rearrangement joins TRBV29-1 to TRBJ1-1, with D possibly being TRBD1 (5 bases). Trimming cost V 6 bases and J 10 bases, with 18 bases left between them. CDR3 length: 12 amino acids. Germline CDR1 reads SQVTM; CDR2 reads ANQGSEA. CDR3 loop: CSVASGGYGAFF. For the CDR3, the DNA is TGCAGCGTCGCGTCCGGGGGTTATGGAGCTTTCTTT.

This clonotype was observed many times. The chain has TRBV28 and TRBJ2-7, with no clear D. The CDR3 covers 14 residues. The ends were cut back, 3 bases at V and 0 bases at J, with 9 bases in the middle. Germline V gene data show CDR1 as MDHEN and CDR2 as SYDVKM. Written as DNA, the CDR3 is TGTGCCAGCAGTTTCACCCTGAGCTCCTACGAGCAGTACTTC. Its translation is CASSFTLSSYEQYF.

CDR3 in amino acids: CASSPSHKETQYF. DNA for the CDR3: TGTGCCAGCAGCCCGTCACACAAAGAGACCCAGTACTTC. The gene calls are TRBV14 and TRBJ2-5, with D unresolved. This CDR3 has 13 amino acids. The V gene lost 4 bases and the J gene lost 3 bases, with 9 bases spanning the gap. Germline V gene data show CDR1 as SGHDN and CDR2 as FVKESK. The full variable domain, completed using reference TRBV14 and TRBJ2-5, is EAGVTQFPSHSVIEKGQTVTLRCDPISGHDNLYWYRRVMGKEIKFLLHFVKESKQDESGMPNNRFLAERTGGTYSTLKVQPAELEDSGVYFCASSPSHKETQYFGPGTRLLVL.

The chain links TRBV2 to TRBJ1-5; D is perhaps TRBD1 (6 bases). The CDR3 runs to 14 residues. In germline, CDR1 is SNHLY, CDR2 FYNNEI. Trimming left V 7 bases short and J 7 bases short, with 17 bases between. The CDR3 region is CASNGQSGGQPQHF. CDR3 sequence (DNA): TGTGCCAGCAACGGACAGTCCGGAGGGCAGCCCCAGCATTTT.

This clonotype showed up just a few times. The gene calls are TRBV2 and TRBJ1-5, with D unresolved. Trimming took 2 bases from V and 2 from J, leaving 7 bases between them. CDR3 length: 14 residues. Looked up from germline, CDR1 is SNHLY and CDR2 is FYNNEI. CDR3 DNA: TGTGCCAGCAGTGAATTGGATCGCAATCAGCCCCAGCATTTT. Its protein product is CASSELDRNQPQHF.

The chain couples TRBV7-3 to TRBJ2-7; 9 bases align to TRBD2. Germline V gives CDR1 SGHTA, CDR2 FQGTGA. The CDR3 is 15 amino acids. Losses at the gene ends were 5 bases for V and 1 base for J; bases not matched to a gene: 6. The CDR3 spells CASSIHSGGSYEQYF. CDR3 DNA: TGTGCCAGCAGCATTCATAGCGGGGGATCCTACGAGCAGTACTTC.

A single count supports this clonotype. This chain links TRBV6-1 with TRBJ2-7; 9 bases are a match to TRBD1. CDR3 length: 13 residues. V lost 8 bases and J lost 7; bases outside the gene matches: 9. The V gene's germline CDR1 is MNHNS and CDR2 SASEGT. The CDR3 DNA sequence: TGTGCCAGCGGCGGGACAGGGCGAAGGGAGCAGTACTTC. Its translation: CASGGTGRREQYF.

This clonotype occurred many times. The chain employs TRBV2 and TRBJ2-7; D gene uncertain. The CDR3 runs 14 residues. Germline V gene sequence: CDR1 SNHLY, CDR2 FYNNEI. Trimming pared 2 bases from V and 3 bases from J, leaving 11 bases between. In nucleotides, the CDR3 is TGTGCCAGCAGTGAAAGGCTTTCTTACTACGAGCAGTACTTC. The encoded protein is CASSERLSYYEQYF.

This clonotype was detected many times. CDR3 DNA: TGTGCCAGCACAATCGGAGGAATCGAGCAGTACTTC. Translating gives CASTIGGIEQYF. The genes are TRBV12-3 or TRBV12-4 and TRBJ2-7; TRBD2 might be the D (5 bases). V was shortened by 7 bases and J by 6 bases, with 13 bases between the two germline ends. The CDR3 extends over 12 amino acids.

Here the CDR3 DNA reads TGTGCCAGCAGCTTAATCATGCTCGGGGCAGCTGAAGCTTTCTTT. Translating gives CASSLIMLGAAEAFF. J is TRBJ1-1 and V is TRBV7-2; D is possibly TRBD1 (5 bases). Germline-derived CDR1 and CDR2 are SGHTA and FQGNSA. Trimming took off 2 bases at V and 6 bases at J, with 16 bases between the two ends. The CDR3 contains 15 residues. The variable domain in full, with the rest retrieved from reference TRBV7-2 and TRBJ1-1, is GAGVSQSPSNKVTEKGKDVELRCDPISGHTALYWYRQSLGQGLEFLIYFQGNSAPDKSGLPSDRFSAERTGGSVSTLTIQRTQQEDSAVYLCASSLIMLGAAEAFFGQGTRLTVV.